Below are 24 T cell receptor beta chains sequenced from a single sample in a study of blood T cell repertoires in COVID-19. Measured with immunoSEQ multiplex PCR; TCRdb has only the in-frame clones, and not every one. The top ten clones hold around 3% of a sample with more than 110,000 clones, roughly 90% of them seen once. The sample consisted of peripheral blood. These receptors all come from a man aged 55-75 years with active or convalescent COVID-19.

The V gene is TRBV24-1, the J gene TRBJ1-5; D unresolved. The CDR3 spans 14 residues. Trimming stripped 4 bases from V and 3 bases from J, with 9 bases between. Germline assignment: CDR1 KGHDR and CDR2 SFDVKD. The CDR3 spells CATSEGGDNQPQHF. CDR3 sequence (DNA): TGTGCCACCAGTGAGGGAGGAGACAATCAGCCCCAGCATTTT.

This chain joins TRBV11-2 and TRBJ2-5; unclear D gene. With 1 base removed from V and 1 base from J, the gap between germline ends came to 10 bases. Germline-derived CDR1 and CDR2 are SGHAT and FQNNGV. This CDR3 is 15 amino acids long. CDR3 in DNA: TGTGCCAGCAGCTTAGGCGCCCAACCCCAAGAGACCCAGTACTTC. Translated, it gives CASSLGAQPQETQYF.

This chain links TRBV6-4 with TRBJ1-1; tentatively, D is TRBD1 (5 bases). The germline gives CDR1 MRHNA, CDR2 SNTAGT. The CDR3 is 15 amino acids. The V gene lost 7 bases and the J gene lost 1 base, with 16 bases spanning the gap. The CDR3 loop is CASIPLPQGNTEAFF. DNA for the CDR3: TGTGCCAGCATACCCCTCCCCCAGGGGAACACTGAAGCTTTCTTT.

The chain carries TRBV18 and TRBJ1-4; TRBD1 aligns across 7 bases. Trimming removed 6 bases from V and 5 bases from J; junction bases left unmatched: 9. The CDR3 is made up of 15 amino acids. From germline, CDR1 is KGHSH and CDR2 LQKENI. The CDR3 coding sequence is TGTGCCAGCTCGCCCCTAACAGGGGCAAATGAAAAACTGTTTTTT. The encoded protein is CASSPLTGANEKLFF.

As to this clone: The CDR3 does not close with the conserved phenylalanine or tryptophan, likely indicating a read error. Because the CDR3's place on the DNA is in doubt, the DNA is left out and the CDR3 is given as listed by TCRdb. The chain carries TRBV23-1 and TRBJ2-7; the table's D call TRBD2 went unverified against the DNA. TRBV23-1 has ORF status, its function being uncertain. The length of the CDR3 is 8 amino acids, counting both ends. The CDR3 spells CASSRDGR.

The genes are TRBV5-1 and TRBJ2-7, with D perhaps TRBD1 (6 bases). Germline loops: CDR1 SGHRS, CDR2 YFSETQ. Trimming shortened V by 3 bases and J by 3 bases, and 13 bases separated the two germline ends. The CDR3 consists of 14 residues. Here the CDR3 DNA reads TGCGCCAGCAGCTCCACAGGGACCGGCTACGAGCAGTACTTC. Its translation: CASSSTGTGYEQYF.

The rearrangement uses TRBV20-1 and TRBJ1-1; D might be TRBD1 (5 bases). This CDR3 has 11 amino acids. Germline V CDR1 and CDR2: DFQATT, SNEGSKA (reference sequence). The V gene lost 3 bases and the J gene lost 7 bases, with 9 bases spanning the gap. The DNA for the CDR3 is TGCAGTGCTAGGGGGCACGGTGAAGCTTTCTTT. Translation gives CSARGHGEAFF.

The chain uses TRBV10-3 and TRBJ1-4; 9 bases line up with TRBD1. V shed 4 bases, J shed 5 bases, and the junction held 11 bases outside the gene matches. This CDR3 is built from 17 residues. Germline-derived CDR1 and CDR2 are ENHRY and SYGVKD. CDR3 protein: CAISAVLMGTGNEKLFF. DNA for the CDR3: TGTGCCATCAGTGCAGTATTAATGGGGACAGGGAATGAAAAACTGTTTTTT.

The chain carries TRBV7-8 and TRBJ2-5; D gene uncertain. This CDR3 has 15 amino acids. Germline V lookup: CDR1 SGHVS, CDR2 FQNEAQ. V was clipped by 5 bases and J by 3 bases, with 16 bases between them. CDR3 nucleotide sequence: TGTGCCAGCAGCGTAAACTCCCCTATGGAAGAGACCCAGTACTTC. The encoded protein is CASSVNSPMEETQYF.

The chain links TRBV6-5 to TRBJ1-6, with D unclear. This CDR3 has 12 residues. From germline, CDR1 is MNHEY and CDR2 SVGAGI. V lost 6 bases and J lost 8, with 8 bases in between. CDR3 amino acids: CASSAGDSPLHF. The CDR3 nucleotides are TGTGCCAGCAGCGCCGGAGATTCACCCCTCCACTTT.

Of note for this clone: One end of the junction does not line up with germline, which may come from a read error. The chain carries TRBV2 and TRBJ1-5, with a weak D call TRBD1 (5 bases). CDR3 length: 13 amino acids. Germline CDR1 SNHLY, CDR2 FYNNEI. CDR3 region: CASREDRAQPQHF. Here the CDR3 DNA reads TGTGCCAGCAGGGAAGACAGAGCTCAGCCCCAGCATTTT. The whole variable domain, filled in from reference TRBV2 and TRBJ1-5, reads EPEVTQTPSHQVTQMGQEVILRCVPISNHLYFYWYRQILGQKVEFLVSFYNNEISEKSEIFDDQFSVERPDGSNFTLKIRSTKLEDSAMYFCASREDRAQPQHFGDGTRLSIL.

The rearrangement uses TRBV3-1 (or the pseudogene TRBV3-2) and TRBJ2-2; D is undetermined. Germline V gene lookup returns CDR1 LGHDT and CDR2 YNNKEL (reference sequence). The CDR3 has 11 residues. Trimming stripped 8 bases from V and 7 bases from J, with 8 bases between. CDR3 nucleotide sequence: TGTGCCAGCCTTGGGCGCGGGGAGCTGTTTTTT. Encoded protein: CASLGRGELFF.

The chain employs TRBV2 and TRBJ1-1; D is ambiguous. The V gene lost 6 bases and the J gene lost 3 bases, with 14 bases spanning the gap. Germline lookup yields CDR1 SNHLY and CDR2 FYNNEI. The CDR3 consists of 14 residues. DNA of the CDR3: TGTGCCAGCAGGGTCACAGTTTTGGACACTGAAGCTTTCTTT. Residues: CASRVTVLDTEAFF.

The chain uses TRBV3-1 (or the pseudogene TRBV3-2) and TRBJ1-4, with 8 bases lining up with TRBD1. This CDR3 spans 13 amino acids. The junction had 3 bases not matched to a gene; V was cut back by 4 bases and J by 8 bases. CDR1 is LGHDT and CDR2 is YNNKEL in the germline V gene (reference sequence). This CDR3 is CASSPSGGEKLFF. Here the CDR3 DNA reads TGTGCCAGCAGCCCTTCAGGGGGCGAAAAACTGTTTTTT.

The V call is TRBV5-5, the J call TRBJ2-7; TRBD2 aligns across 13 bases. Germline-derived CDR1 and CDR2 are SGHKS and YYEKEE (reference sequence). The length of the CDR3 is 18 residues. V lost 3 bases to trimming and J lost 4 bases; unmatched junction nucleotides: 13. DNA of the CDR3: TGTGCCAGCAGCTCAGCCAGTCGGACTAGCGGGGGAATGTACGAGCAGTACTTC. Protein product: CASSSASRTSGGMYEQYF.

The genes are TRBV28 and TRBJ1-4; 10 nucleotides agree with TRBD1. After removal of 4 bases from V and 6 bases from J, the junction contained 5 bases not matched to a gene. The length of the CDR3 is 15 residues. Germline-derived CDR1 and CDR2 are MDHEN and SYDVKM. The CDR3 region has the DNA TGTGCCAGCAGTTCCCCCGGGACAGGGGATGAAAAACTGTTTTTT. Its translation: CASSSPGTGDEKLFF.

This clone was picked up a small number of times. The CDR3 bases are TGTGCCAGCAGCCACGACAGGGGTACTGAAGCTTTCTTT. Amino acids: CASSHDRGTEAFF. The rearrangement uses TRBV7-3 and TRBJ1-1, with 8 bases identical to TRBD1. CDR1 SGHTA and CDR2 FQGTGA come from the germline V gene. V was clipped by 5 bases and J by 5 bases; unmatched bases: 4. CDR3 length: 13 amino acids.

V gene TRBV2 combines with J gene TRBJ1-4; 7 nucleotides line up with TRBD1. Trimming cost V 6 bases and J 2 bases; bases outside gene matches: 9. The length of the CDR3 is 16 residues. Germline V lookup: CDR1 SNHLY, CDR2 FYNNEI. CDR3 coding DNA: TGTGCCAGCAGCCTTTGGGACAGCTTTACTAATGAAAAACTGTTTTTT. It codes for CASSLWDSFTNEKLFF. The complete variable domain, with remaining parts taken from reference TRBV2 and TRBJ1-4, reads EPEVTQTPSHQVTQMGQEVILRCVPISNHLYFYWYRQILGQKVEFLVSFYNNEISEKSEIFDDQFSVERPDGSNFTLKIRSTKLEDSAMYFCASSLWDSFTNEKLFFGSGTQLSVL.

This clone was recorded a few times. The chain is built from TRBV13 and TRBJ1-6; D may be TRBD1 (5 bases). Germline V CDR1 and CDR2: PRHDT, FYEKMQ (reference sequence). V was trimmed by 5 bases and J by 3 bases, leaving 14 bases between them. This CDR3 spans 16 amino acids. CDR3 nucleotides: TGTGCCAGCAGCCGAGTTGGGCAGGGCTATAATTCACCCCTCCACTTT. Its protein product is CASSRVGQGYNSPLHF.

The rearrangement links TRBV11-2 to TRBJ2-7, with D perhaps TRBD1 (6 bases). V dropped 0 bases and J dropped 3 bases, with 12 bases sitting between them. The CDR3 runs to 15 residues. Germline assignment: CDR1 SGHAT and CDR2 FQNNGV. The CDR3 coding sequence is TGTGCCAGCAGCTTAGATCAGGGGTACGTCTACGAGCAGTACTTC. Protein product: CASSLDQGYVYEQYF. The variable domain in full, completed from reference TRBV11-2 and TRBJ2-7, reads EAGVAQSPRYKIIEKRQSVAFWCNPISGHATLYWYQQILGQGPKLLIQFQNNGVVDDSQLPKDRFSAERLKGVDSTLKIQPAKLEDSAVYLCASSLDQGYVYEQYFGPGTRLTVT.

The gene calls are TRBV19 and TRBJ2-1, with TRBD2 as a possible D gene (5 bases). The CDR3 has 11 residues. The germline CDR1 and CDR2 sequences are LNHDA and SQIVND (reference sequence). V was clipped by 8 bases and J by 4 bases, with 6 bases between them. The CDR3 sequence: CASRRYNEQFF. CDR3 bases: TGTGCCAGTCGGAGGTACAATGAGCAGTTCTTC.

This clone was seen only once. This chain uses TRBV27 with TRBJ2-3; 9 nucleotides align to TRBD1. This CDR3 is 16 amino acids long. J was trimmed by 6 bases and V by 6 bases; bases with no gene match: 13. The germline gives CDR1 MNHEY, CDR2 SMNVEV (reference sequence). CDR3 in amino acids: CASSATPGQGYDTQYF. The CDR3 coding sequence is TGTGCCAGCAGCGCTACCCCGGGACAGGGATATGATACGCAGTATTTT.

The rearrangement joins TRBV29-1 to TRBJ2-1; maybe TRBD2 (5 bases). The CDR3 consists of 10 residues. Looked up from germline, CDR1 is SQVTM and CDR2 is ANQGSEA. V shed 6 bases and J shed 8 bases, with 8 bases lying between them. The CDR3 region has the DNA TGCAGCGTCGGGGTGGATGAGCAGTTCTTC. It yields the protein CSVGVDEQFF.

The V and J genes are TRBV2 and TRBJ1-2, with TRBD1 as a possible D gene (5 bases). Germline values: CDR1 SNHLY, CDR2 FYNNEI. V was shortened by 4 bases and J by 6 bases, with 12 bases between the two germline ends. CDR3 size: 13 residues. This CDR3 is CASSGDERDGYTF. Written as DNA, the CDR3 is TGTGCCAGCAGTGGGGACGAGCGGGATGGCTACACCTTC.